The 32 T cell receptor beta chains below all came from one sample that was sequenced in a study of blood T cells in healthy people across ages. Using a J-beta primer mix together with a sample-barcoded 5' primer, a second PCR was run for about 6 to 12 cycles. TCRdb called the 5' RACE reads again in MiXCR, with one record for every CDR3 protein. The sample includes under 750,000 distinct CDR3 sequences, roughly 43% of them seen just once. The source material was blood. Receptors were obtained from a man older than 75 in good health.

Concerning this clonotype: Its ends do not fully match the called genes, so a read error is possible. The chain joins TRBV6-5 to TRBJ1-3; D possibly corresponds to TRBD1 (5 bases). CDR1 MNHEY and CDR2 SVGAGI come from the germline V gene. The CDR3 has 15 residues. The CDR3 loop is CASSYSQDSGNTVYF. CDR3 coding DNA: TGTGCCAGCAGTTACTCACAGGACTCTGGAAACACCGTATATTTT.

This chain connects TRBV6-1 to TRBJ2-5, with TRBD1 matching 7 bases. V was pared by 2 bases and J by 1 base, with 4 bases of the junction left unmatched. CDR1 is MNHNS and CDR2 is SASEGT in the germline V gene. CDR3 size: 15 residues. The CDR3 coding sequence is TGTGCCAGCAGTGAAAATCCAGGGGGCCAAGAGACCCAGTACTTC. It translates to CASSENPGGQETQYF.

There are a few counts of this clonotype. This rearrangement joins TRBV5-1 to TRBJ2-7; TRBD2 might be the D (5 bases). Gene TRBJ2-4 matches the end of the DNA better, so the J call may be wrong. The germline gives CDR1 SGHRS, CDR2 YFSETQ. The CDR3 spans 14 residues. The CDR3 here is CASSFGVLENIQYF. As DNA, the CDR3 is TGCGCCAGCAGCTTCGGGGTTCTCGAAAACATTCAGTACTTC.

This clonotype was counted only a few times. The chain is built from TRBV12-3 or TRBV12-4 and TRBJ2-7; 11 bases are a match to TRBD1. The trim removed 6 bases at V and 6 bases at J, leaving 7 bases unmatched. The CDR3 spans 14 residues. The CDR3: CASRPGQGVSEQYF. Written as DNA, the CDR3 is TGTGCCAGCAGGCCGGGACAGGGGGTTAGCGAGCAGTACTTC.

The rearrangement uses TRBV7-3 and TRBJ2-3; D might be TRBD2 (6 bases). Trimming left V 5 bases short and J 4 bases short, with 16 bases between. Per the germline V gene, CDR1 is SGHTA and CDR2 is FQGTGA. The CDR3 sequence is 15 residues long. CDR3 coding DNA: TGTGCCAGCAGCACAACCGGCGGAGGGGCAGATACGCAGTATTTT. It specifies CASSTTGGGADTQYF.

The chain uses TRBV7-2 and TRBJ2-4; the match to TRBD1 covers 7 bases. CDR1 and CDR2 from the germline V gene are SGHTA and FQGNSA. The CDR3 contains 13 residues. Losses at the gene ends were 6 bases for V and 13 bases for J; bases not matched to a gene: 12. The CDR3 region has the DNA TGTGCCAGCAGTAATCAAAGGGACAGAATGCAGTACTTC. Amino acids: CASSNQRDRMQYF.

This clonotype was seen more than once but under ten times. The CDR3 sequence is CASRAAAQETQYF. CDR3 sequence (DNA): TGTGCCAGCAGAGCGGCAGCCCAAGAGACCCAGTACTTC. The chain recombines TRBV28 with TRBJ2-5; weak D call: TRBD2 (5 bases). V gave up 6 bases and J gave up 1 base, with 9 bases separating them. CDR1 and CDR2 from the germline V gene are MDHEN and SYDVKM. The CDR3 has 13 amino acids.

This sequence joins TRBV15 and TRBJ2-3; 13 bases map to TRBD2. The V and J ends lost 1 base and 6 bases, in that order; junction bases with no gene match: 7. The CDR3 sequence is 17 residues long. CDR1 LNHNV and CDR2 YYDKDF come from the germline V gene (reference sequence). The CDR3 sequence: CATSRGPGLAGDDTQYF. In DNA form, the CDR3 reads TGTGCCACCAGCAGAGGCCCCGGACTAGCGGGAGACGATACGCAGTATTTT.

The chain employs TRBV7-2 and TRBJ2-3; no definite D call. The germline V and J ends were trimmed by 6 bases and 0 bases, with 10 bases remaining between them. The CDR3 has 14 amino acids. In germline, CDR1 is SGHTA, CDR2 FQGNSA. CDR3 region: CASRVYLSTDTQYF. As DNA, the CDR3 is TGTGCCAGCAGGGTTTATCTAAGCACAGATACGCAGTATTTT.

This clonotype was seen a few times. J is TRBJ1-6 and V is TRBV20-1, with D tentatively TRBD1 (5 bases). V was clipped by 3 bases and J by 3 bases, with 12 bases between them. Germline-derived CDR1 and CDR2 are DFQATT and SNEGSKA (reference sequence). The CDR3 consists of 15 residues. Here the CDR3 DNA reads TGCAGTGCTAGGGCCGACAGCCTCTATAATTCACCCCTCCACTTT. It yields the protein CSARADSLYNSPLHF.

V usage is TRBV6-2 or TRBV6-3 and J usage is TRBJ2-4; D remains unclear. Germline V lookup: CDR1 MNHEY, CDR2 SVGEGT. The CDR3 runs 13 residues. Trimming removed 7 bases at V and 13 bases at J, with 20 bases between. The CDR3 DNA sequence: TGTGCCAGCACCCTACAAGTTGTGGGTGAGCAGTACTTC. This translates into CASTLQVVGEQYF.

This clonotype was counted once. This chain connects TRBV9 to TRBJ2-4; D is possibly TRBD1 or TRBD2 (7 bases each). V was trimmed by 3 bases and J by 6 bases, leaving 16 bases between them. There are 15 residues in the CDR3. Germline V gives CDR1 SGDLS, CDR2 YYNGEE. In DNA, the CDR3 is TGTGCCAGCAGCGCCCAGGGGGGGGGCTCAAACATTCAGTACTTC. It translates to CASSAQGGGSNIQYF.

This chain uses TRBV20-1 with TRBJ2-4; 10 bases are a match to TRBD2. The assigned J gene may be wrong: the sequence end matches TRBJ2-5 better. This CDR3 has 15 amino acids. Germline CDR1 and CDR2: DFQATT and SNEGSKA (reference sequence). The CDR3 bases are TGCAGTGCTAGAGATCCTAGCGGGGGCACGGAGACCCAGTACTTC. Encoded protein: CSARDPSGGTETQYF.

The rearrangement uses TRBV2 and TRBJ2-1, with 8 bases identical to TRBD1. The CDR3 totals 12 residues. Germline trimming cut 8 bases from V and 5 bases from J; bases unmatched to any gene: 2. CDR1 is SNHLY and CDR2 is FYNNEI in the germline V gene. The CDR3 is CASGQGNNEQFF. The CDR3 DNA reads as TGTGCCAGCGGACAGGGAAACAATGAGCAGTTCTTC.

In DNA, the CDR3 is TGCAGTGCTAGAGAGGCCAGTTGGGAGCAGTACTTC. It translates to CSAREASWEQYF. This sequence joins TRBV20-1 and TRBJ2-5; D possibly corresponds to TRBD2 (5 bases). Germline V gene lookup returns CDR1 DFQATT and CDR2 SNEGSKA (reference sequence). Trimming pared 0 bases from V and 11 bases from J, leaving 13 bases between. This CDR3 region has 12 residues.

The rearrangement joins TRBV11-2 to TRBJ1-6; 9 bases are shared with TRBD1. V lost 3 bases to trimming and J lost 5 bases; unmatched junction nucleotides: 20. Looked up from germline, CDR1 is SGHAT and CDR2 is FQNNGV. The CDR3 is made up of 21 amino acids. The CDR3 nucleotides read TGTGCCAGCAGCTTCCCCGGGAGCTGGACCGGGACAGGGCTAGATAATTCACCCCTCCACTTT. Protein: CASSFPGSWTGTGLDNSPLHF.

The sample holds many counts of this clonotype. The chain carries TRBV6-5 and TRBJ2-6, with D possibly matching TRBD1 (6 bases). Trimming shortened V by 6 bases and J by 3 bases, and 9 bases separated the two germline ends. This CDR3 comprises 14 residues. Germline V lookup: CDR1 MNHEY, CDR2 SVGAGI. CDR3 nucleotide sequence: TGTGCCAGCAGAGACAGGATTGGGGCCAACGTCCTGACTTTC. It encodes CASRDRIGANVLTF.

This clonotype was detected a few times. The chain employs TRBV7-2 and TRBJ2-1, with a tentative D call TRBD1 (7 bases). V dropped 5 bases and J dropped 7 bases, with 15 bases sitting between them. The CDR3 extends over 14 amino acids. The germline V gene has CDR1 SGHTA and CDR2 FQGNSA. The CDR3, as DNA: TGTGCCAGCAGCCCCCGGAGGGGGCGGAATGAGCAGTTCTTC. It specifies CASSPRRGRNEQFF.

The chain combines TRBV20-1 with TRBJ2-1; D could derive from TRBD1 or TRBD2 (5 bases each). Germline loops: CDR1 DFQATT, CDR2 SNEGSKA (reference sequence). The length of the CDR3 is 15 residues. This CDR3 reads CSALGGTSLSNEQFF. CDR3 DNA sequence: TGCAGCGCTCTTGGGGGAACCTCACTAAGCAATGAGCAGTTCTTC.

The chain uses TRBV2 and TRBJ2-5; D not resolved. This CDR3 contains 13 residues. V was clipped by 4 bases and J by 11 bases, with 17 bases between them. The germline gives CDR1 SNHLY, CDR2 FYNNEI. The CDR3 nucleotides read TGTGCCAGCAGTGTTACAATGTACAATGAGCAGTACTTC. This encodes CASSVTMYNEQYF.

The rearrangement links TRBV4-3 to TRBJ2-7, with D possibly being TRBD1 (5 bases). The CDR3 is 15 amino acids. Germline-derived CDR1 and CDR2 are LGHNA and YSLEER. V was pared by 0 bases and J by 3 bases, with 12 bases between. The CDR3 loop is CASSQDKAGLYEQYF. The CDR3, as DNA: TGCGCCAGCAGCCAAGATAAGGCAGGGCTCTACGAGCAGTACTTC.

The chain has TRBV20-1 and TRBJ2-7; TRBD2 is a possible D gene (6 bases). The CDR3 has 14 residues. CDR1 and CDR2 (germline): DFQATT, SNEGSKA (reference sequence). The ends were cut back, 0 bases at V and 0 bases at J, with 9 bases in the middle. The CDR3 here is CSAREGRSSYEQYF. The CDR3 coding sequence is TGCAGTGCTAGAGAAGGGAGGAGCTCCTACGAGCAGTACTTC.

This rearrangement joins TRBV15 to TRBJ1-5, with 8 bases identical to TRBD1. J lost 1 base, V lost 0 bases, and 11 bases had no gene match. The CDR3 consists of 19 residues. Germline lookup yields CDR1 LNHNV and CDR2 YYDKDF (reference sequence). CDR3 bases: TGTGCCACCAGCAGAGATCTGGCAGGGGGCATTCGGAGCAATCAGCCCCAGCATTTT. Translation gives CATSRDLAGGIRSNQPQHF. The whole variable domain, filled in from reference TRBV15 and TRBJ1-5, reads DAMVIQNPRYQVTQFGKPVTLSCSQTLNHNVMYWYQQKSSQAPKLLFHYYDKDFNNEADTPDNFQSRRPNTSFCFLDIRSPGLGDTAMYLCATSRDLAGGIRSNQPQHFGDGTRLSIL.

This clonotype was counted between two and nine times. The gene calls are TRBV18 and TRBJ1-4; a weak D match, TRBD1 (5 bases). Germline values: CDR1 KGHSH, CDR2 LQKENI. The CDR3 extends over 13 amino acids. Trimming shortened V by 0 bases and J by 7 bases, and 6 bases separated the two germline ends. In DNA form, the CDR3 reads TGTGCCAGCTCACCACCGGGACCTGAAAAACTGTTTTTT. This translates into CASSPPGPEKLFF.

CDR3 sequence: CSVPRPMMNTEAFF. CDR3 nucleotide sequence: TGCAGCGTTCCTAGACCGATGATGAACACTGAAGCTTTCTTT. The V gene is TRBV29-1, the J gene TRBJ1-1; D is ambiguous. The CDR3 extends over 14 amino acids. The ends were cut back, 5 bases at V and 0 bases at J, with 13 bases in the middle. CDR1 is SQVTM, CDR2 ANQGSEA, per germline. Using reference TRBV29-1 and TRBJ1-1 for the parts outside the CDR3, the full variable domain is SAVISQKPSRDICQRGTSLTIQCQVDSQVTMMFWYRQQPGQSLTLIATANQGSEATYESGFVIDKFPISRPNLTFSTLTVSNMSPEDSSIYLCSVPRPMMNTEAFFGQGTRLTVV.

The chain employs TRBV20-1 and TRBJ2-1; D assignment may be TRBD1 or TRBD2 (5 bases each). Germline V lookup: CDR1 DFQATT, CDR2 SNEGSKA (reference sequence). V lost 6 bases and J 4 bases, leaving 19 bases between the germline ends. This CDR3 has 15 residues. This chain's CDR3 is CSAPSPGPRYNEQFF. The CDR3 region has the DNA TGCAGTGCCCCATCCCCGGGGCCGCGTTACAATGAGCAGTTCTTC.

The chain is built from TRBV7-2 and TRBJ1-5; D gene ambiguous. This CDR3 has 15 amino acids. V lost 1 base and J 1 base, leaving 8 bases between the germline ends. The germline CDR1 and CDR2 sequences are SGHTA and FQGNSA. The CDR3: CASSLVSGSNQPQHF. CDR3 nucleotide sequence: TGTGCCAGCAGCTTAGTGTCGGGGAGCAATCAGCCCCAGCATTTT.

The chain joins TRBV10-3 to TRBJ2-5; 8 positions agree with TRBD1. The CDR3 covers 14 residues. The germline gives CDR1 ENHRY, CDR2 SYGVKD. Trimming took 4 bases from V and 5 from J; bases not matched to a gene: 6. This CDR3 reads CAISVTGGFETQYF. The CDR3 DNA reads TGTGCCATCAGTGTAACAGGGGGGTTCGAGACCCAGTACTTC.

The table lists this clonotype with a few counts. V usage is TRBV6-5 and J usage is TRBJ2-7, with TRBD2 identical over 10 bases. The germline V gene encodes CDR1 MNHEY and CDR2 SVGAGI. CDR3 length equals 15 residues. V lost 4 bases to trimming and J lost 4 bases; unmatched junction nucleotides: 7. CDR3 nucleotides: TGTGCCAGCAGTTCTCCCGGGACTAGCGCATACGAGCAGTACTTC. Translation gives CASSSPGTSAYEQYF.

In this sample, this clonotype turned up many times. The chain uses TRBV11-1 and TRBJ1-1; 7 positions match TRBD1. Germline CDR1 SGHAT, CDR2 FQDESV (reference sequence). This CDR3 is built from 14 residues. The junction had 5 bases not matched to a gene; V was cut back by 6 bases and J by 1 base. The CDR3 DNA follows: TGTGCCAGCAGGGACAGGCTAAAGAACACTGAAGCTTTCTTT. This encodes CASRDRLKNTEAFF.

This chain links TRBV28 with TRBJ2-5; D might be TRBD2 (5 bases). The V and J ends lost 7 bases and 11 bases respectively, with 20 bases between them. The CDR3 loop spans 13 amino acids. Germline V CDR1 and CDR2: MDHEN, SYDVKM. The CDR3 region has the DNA TGTGCCAGCACCGCCCCCGGTCTTGGGGAGCAGTACTTC. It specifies CASTAPGLGEQYF.

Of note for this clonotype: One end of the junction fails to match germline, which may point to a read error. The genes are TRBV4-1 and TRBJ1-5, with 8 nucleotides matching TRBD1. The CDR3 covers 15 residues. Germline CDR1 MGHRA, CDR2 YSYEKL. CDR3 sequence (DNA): TGCACCAGCAGCCACCCGGACAGGGTCCATCAGCCCCAGCATTTT. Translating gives CTSSHPDRVHQPQHF.